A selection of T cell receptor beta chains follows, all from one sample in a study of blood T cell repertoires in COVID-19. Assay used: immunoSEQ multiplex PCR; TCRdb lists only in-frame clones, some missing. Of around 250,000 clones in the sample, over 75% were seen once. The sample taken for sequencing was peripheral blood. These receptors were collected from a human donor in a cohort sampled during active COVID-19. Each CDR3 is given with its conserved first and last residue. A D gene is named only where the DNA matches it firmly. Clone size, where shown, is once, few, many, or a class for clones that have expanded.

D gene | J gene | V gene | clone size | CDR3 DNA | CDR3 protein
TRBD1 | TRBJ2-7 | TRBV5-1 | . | TGCGCCAGCAGCGCCAGACAGGGGGCCTACGAGCAGTACTTC | CASSARQGAYEQYF
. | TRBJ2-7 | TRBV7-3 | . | TGTGCCAGCAGCTTATCCCCCACGGAGGTCTACGAGCAGTACTTC | CASSLSPTEVYEQYF
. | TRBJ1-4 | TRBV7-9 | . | TGTGCCAGCAGCCTCGGCGGAGGTGAAAAACTGTTTTTT | CASSLGGGEKLFF
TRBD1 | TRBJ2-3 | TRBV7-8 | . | TGTGCCAGCAGCACCGACAGGGCGGCAGATACGCAGTATTTT | CASSTDRAADTQYF
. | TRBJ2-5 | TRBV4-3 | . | TGCGCCAGCAGCCAAGAGGCCAGGGGGACCCAGTACTTC | CASSQEARGTQYF
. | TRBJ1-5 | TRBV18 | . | TGTGCCAGCTCACAGGGGTTCGACGTGGCCCAGCATTTT | CASSQGFDVAQHF
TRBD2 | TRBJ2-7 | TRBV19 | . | TGTGCCAGCGGACTAGCGGGGGACTACGAGCAGTACTTC | CASGLAGDYEQYF
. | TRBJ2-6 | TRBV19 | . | TGTGCCAGTAGTATATGGAGGGATGGGGCCAACGTCCTGACTTTC | CASSIWRDGANVLTF
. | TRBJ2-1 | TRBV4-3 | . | TGCGCCAGCAGCAGGGGGGGAATGGGTTACAATGAGCAGTTCTTC | CASSRGGMGYNEQFF
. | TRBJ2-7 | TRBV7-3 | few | TGTGCCAGCAGCTTAAAGGGCGGGTGGGACGAGCAGTACTTC | CASSLKGGWDEQYF
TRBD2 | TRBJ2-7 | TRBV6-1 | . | TGTGCCAGCAGTGAAGGCGGGCTAGCGGGCTACGAGCAGTACTTC | CASSEGGLAGYEQYF
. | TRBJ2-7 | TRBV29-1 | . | TGCAGCGTTGAATTAGGGGGAATAGCCGAGCAGTACTTC | CSVELGGIAEQYF
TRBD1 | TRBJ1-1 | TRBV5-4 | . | TGTGCCAGCAGCGCAGGTTACAGGGGGCGAACAACTGAAGCTTTCTTT | CASSAGYRGRTTEAFF
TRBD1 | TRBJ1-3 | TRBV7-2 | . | TGTGCCAGCAGCTACCTCCGGGACAGGGGGCAGTCTGGAAACACCATATATTTT | CASSYLRDRGQSGNTIYF
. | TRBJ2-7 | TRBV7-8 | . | TGTGCCAGCAGCTTAGCGGGAGCCTACGAGCAGTACTTC | CASSLAGAYEQYF
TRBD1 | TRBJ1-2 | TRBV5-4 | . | TGTGCCAGCAGCCTGGACAGGGGCTATGGCTACACCTTC | CASSLDRGYGYTF
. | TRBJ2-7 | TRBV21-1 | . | TGTGCCAGCAGCCAAGGCCGGGACAGGTCTCTACCCACGACCTACGAGCAGTACTTC | CASSQGRDRSLPTTYEQYF
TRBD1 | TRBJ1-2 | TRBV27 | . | TGTGCCAGCAGTTCGTTAGGGACAGGAACTAGCTATGGCTACACCTTC | CASSSLGTGTSYGYTF
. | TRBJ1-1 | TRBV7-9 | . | TGTGCCAGCAGCTTCGGGGGAATGAACACTGAAGCTTTCTTT | CASSFGGMNTEAFF
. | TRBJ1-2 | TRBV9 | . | TGTGCCAGCAGCGTAGAGTTAGGGGCGGACTATGGCTACACCTTC | CASSVELGADYGYTF
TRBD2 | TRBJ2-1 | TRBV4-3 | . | TGCGCCAGCAGCCAAGAGGGGACTAGCGTCAATGAGCAGTTCTTC | CASSQEGTSVNEQFF
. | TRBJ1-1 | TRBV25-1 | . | TGTGCCAGCAGTGAATCTCAACAGGGAAGGGGTGAAGCTTTCTTT | CASSESQQGRGEAFF
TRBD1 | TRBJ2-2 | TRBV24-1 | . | TGTGCCACCAGTGACCCGGGACAGGGACAAAACACCGGGGAGCTGTTTTTT | CATSDPGQGQNTGELFF
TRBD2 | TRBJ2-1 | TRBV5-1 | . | TGCGCCAGCAGCTCAGGAACGGGACTAGGAAGGAACAATGAGCAGTTCTTC | CASSSGTGLGRNNEQFF
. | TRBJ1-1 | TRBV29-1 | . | TGCAGCGTTGCTTTCAGGGCGGACACTGAAGCTTTCTTT | CSVAFRADTEAFF
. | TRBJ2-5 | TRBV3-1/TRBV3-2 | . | TGTGCCAGCAGCCTCCCCGGGTCCCCGGTCCAAGAGACCCAGTACTTC | CASSLPGSPVQETQYF
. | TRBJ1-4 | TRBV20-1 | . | TGCAGTGCTAGCCGGGAAAAACTGTTTTTT | CSASREKLFF
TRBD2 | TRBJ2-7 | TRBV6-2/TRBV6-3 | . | TGTGCCAGCAGTCGGAGCGGGGTCTGGGGCGAGCAGTACTTC | CASSRSGVWGEQYF
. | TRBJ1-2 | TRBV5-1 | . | TGCGCCAGCAGCCTGGGTGGGGCCCATGGCTACACCTTC | CASSLGGAHGYTF
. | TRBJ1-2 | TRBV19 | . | TGTGCCAGTAGCCGCGGTGGGACTGATTATGGCTACACCTTC | CASSRGGTDYGYTF
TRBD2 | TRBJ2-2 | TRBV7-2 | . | TGTGCCAGCAGCTTAGTCCCCCTAGCGGGAGGGACCGGGGAGCTGTTTTTT | CASSLVPLAGGTGELFF
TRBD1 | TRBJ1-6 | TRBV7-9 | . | TGTGCCAGCAGCCCTCGGGACAGCCGTTATAATTCACCCCTCCACTTT | CASSPRDSRYNSPLHF
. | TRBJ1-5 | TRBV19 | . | TGTGCCAGTAGTATAGGGAGGAGCAATCAGCCCCAGCATTTT | CASSIGRSNQPQHF
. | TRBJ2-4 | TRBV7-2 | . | TGTGCCAGCAGCCCAGAAGTGGGAGTGGGTAACATTCAGTACTTC | CASSPEVGVGNIQYF
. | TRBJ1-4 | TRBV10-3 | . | TGTGCCATCAGTTCCGGTCCTCCCGAGGAGGAAAAACTGTTTTTT | CAISSGPPEEEKLFF
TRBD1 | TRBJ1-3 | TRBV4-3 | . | TGCGCCAGCAGCCAAGGATGGACAGGGGTAAACACCATATATTTT | CASSQGWTGVNTIYF
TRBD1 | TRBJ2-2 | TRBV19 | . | TGTGCCAGTAGCTCACCAGGGGGCCGGACCGGGGAGCTGTTTTTT | CASSSPGGRTGELFF
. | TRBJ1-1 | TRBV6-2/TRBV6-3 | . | TGTGCCAGCAGTTACTGGGACAAGAACACTGAAGCTTTCTTT | CASSYWDKNTEAFF
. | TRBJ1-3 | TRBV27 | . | TGTGCCAGCAGTTCAGGGGTTGGAAACACCATATATTTT | CASSSGVGNTIYF
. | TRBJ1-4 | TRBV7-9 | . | TGTGCCAGCAGCTTAGAATTCCCAGGGGAACTGTTTTTT | CASSLEFPGELFF
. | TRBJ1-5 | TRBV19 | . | TGTGCCAGTAGTCGAGCCCTTCTAAATGGCAATCAGCCCCAGCATTTT | CASSRALLNGNQPQHF
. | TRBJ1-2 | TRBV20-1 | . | TGCAGTGCTAGAGCCACAGGCTACACCTTC | CSARATGYTF
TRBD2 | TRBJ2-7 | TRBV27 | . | TGTGCCAGCAGTCCCGGGACTAGCGTCTACGAGCAGTACTTC | CASSPGTSVYEQYF
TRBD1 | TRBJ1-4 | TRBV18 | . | TGTGCCAGCTCAGCCGGGACAGATGAAAAACTGTTTTTT | CASSAGTDEKLFF
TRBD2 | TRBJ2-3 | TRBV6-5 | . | TGTGCCAGCAGCGCCGCTAGCGGGAGCTATGGCGCGCAGTATTTT | CASSAASGSYGAQYF
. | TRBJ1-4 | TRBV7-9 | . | TGTGCCAGCAGCCCGCGACAGCCACCCCCTGAAAAACTGTTTTTT | CASSPRQPPPEKLFF
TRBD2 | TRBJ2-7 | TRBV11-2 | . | TGTGCCAGCAGCTTAGGGAGCCCGGGGACTAGCGGGATAACCTACGAGCAGTACTTC | CASSLGSPGTSGITYEQYF
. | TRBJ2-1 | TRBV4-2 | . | TGTGCCAGCAGCCAAGATTTGCCGGGATCCTACAATGAGCAGTTCTTC | CASSQDLPGSYNEQFF
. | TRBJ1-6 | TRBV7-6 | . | TGTGCCAGCAGCCTCAGGGGTGGAAATTCACCCCTCCACTTT | CASSLRGGNSPLHF
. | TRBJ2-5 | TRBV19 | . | TGTGCCAGTAGTATCGGTCAAGGAGCCCAGTACTTC | CASSIGQGAQYF
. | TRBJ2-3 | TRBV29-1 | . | TGCAGCGTTGAAGGGTCCGGGTTCACAGATACGCAGTATTTT | CSVEGSGFTDTQYF
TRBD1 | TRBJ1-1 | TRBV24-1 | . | TGTGCCACCAGTGAGACAGGGGATAACACTGAAGCTTTCTTT | CATSETGDNTEAFF
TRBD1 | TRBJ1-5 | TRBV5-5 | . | TGTGCCAGCAGCCCACTCCGGGACAGAAATCAGCCCCAGCATTTT | CASSPLRDRNQPQHF
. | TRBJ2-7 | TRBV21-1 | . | TGTGCCAGCAGCGCATCGGGACAGGGAGGCCACGAGCAGTACTTC | CASSASGQGGHEQYF
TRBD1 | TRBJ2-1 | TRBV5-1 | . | TGCGCCAGCAGCCCGGGACAGGGGTCCTACAATGAGCAGTTCTTC | CASSPGQGSYNEQFF